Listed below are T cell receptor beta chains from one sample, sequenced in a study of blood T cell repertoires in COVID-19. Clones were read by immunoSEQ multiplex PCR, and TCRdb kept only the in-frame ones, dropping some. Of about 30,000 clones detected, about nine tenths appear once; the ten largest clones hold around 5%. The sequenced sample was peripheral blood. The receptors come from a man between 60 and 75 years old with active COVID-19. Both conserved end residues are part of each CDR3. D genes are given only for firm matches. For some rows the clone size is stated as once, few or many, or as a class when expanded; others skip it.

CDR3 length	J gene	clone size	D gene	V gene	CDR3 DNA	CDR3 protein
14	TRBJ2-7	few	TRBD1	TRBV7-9	TGTGCCAGCAGCACGGACAGGCCCGCCTACGAGCAGTACTTC	CASSTDRPAYEQYF
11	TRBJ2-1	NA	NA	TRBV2	TGTGCCAGCACCACCTACAATGAGCAGTTCTTC	CASTTYNEQFF
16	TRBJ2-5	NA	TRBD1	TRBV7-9	TGTGCCAGCAGCTACACGTCCGGGACAGGGAAGGAGACCCAGTACTTC	CASSYTSGTGKETQYF
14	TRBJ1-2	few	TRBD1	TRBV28	TGTGCCAGCAGTTTCCGGTACAGGGGGCCTGGCTACACCTTC	CASSFRYRGPGYTF
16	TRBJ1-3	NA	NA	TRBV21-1	TGTGCCAGCAGCTCCCCCAGACCCAGACAGGAATGGACCATATATTTT	CASSSPRPRQEWTIYF
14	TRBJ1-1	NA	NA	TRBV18	TGTGCCAGCTCCCAGGGGTCCGGGAACACTGAAGCTTTCTTT	CASSQGSGNTEAFF
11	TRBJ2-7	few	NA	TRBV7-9	TGTGCCAGTCAGGGAGGCTACGAGCAGTACTTC	CASQGGYEQYF
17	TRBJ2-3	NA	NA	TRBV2	TGTGCCAGCAGTACAGGGTTTAGTATGCGGGCCACAGATACGCAGTATTTT	CASSTGFSMRATDTQYF
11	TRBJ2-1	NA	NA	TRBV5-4	TGTGCCACCCGAGGAGCGGCGGAGCAGTTCTTC	CATRGAAEQFF
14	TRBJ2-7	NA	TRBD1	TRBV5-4	TGTGCCAGCGGCACAGGGGGCTCGGCCTACGAGCAGTACTTC	CASGTGGSAYEQYF
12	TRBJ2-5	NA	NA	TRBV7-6	TGTGCCAGCAGCTTAGGAGAGGAGACCCAGTACTTC	CASSLGEETQYF
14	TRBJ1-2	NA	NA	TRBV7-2	TGTGCCAGCAGCTCGGGACGGGGGGCCTATGGCTACACCTTC	CASSSGRGAYGYTF
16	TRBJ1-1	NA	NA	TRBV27	TGTGCCAGCAGTCAATTCGGGTCAGCCATGAACACTGAAGCTTTCTTT	CASSQFGSAMNTEAFF
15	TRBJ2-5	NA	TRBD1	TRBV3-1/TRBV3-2	TGTGCCAGCAGCGAGTTACCGGGACAGCAAGAGACCCAGTACTTC	CASSELPGQQETQYF
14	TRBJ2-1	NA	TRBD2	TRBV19	TGTGCCAGTCAGTGGCGGGGGGGTTACAATGAGCAGTTCTTC	CASQWRGGYNEQFF
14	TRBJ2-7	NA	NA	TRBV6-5	TGTGCCAGCCTCCTGGGGGGGCCTACCTACGAGCAGTACTTC	CASLLGGPTYEQYF
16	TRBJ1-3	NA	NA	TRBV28	TGTGCCAGCAATCGACCCCCGGGAAGAGGTGGAAACACCATATATTTT	CASNRPPGRGGNTIYF
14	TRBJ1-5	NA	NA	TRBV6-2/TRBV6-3	TGTGCCAGCAGTTACTCCCTCCCTAATCAGCCCCAGCATTTT	CASSYSLPNQPQHF
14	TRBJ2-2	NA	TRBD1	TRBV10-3	TGTGCCATCAGACAGGGGGATTACACCGGGGAGCTGTTTTTT	CAIRQGDYTGELFF
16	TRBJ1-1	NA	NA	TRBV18	TGTGCCAGCTCACAAAACGGGACACCCCGGAACACTGAAGCTTTCTTT	CASSQNGTPRNTEAFF
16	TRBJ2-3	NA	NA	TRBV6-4	TGTGCCAGCAGTGTAGAAGGTGGGAGAAGCACAGATACGCAGTATTTT	CASSVEGGRSTDTQYF
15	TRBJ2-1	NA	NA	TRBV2	TGTGCCAGCAGTTCCCGGGGGAGCTCCTACAATGAGCAGTTCTTC	CASSSRGSSYNEQFF
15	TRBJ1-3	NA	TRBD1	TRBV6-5	TGTGCCAGCAGGAAACAGGGGTTTTCTGGAAACACCATATATTTT	CASRKQGFSGNTIYF
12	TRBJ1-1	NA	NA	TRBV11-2	TGTGCCAGCAGCTGGCCGGGGGGGATGGCTTTCTTT	CASSWPGGMAFF